This T cell receptor (beta chain) was observed in a study of T-cell memory formation after mild COVID-19 (dated by TCRdb to the early 2020s). Describing the broader study: TCR sequence clusters from the two donors were found to be largely donor specific. T-cell clones expanding and contracting after mild COVID-19 in a couple of donors were tracked by longitudinal TCRalpha and TCRbeta repertoire sequencing. Two young, previously healthy adult volunteers made up the cohort, one male and one female. Broad study findings and their caveats: SARS-CoV-2 specificity was not confirmed for the second-wave clones peaking on day 37. Some responding clones were detected in pre-infection memory, suggesting pre-existing cross-reactive memory T cells joined the SARS-CoV-2 response. Only a couple of mild cases were covered in the study, and larger cohorts including severe cases with pre-infection samples were considered necessary. Contracting CD4+ clones were located mainly in the CM and EM memory subsets, whereas CD8+ clones were found to be enriched in EMRA. Balanced CD4/CD8 phenotypes were observed for clones contracting from day 15 to 85, whereas a bias towards CD4+ was observed for a second wave of clones expanding from day 15 to 37.

From cysteine to phenylalanine, the CDR3 is 14 amino acids long. The sequence is cut down to CDR3 DNA, 42 bases in frame from base 1. V loses 1 base of germline sequence and J loses 6 bases, and the interval between the two ends is 7 bases. For CDR1 and CDR2, the germline V gene lists LGHNT and FRNRAP. In the case of this clonotype: Its antigen has not been determined. The record has no base qualities; no much larger clone is one base away.

Ficoll-Paque density gradient centrifugation was the method used to isolate PBMCs. The sample was run on an Illumina NovaSeq 6000. cDNA libraries for TCRalpha and TCRbeta were prepared by 5'RACE using constant-segment primers, with sample barcodes and unique molecular identifiers added. Trizol reagent was used to extract RNA from every sample. Libraries were amplified in two PCR steps, with a second sample barcode and Illumina TruSeq adapters added in the second step. The libraries were sequenced on an Illumina NovaSeq using 2 x 150 bp paired-end reads. Processing in the source paper ran as follows. Demultiplexing of reads and collapsing into UMI-guided consensus sequences were performed with migec v1.2.7. Using mixcr v2.1.11, the UMI consensuses were aligned to TRA and TRB V and J templates and assembled into clonotypes. A clonotype was counted as expanded or contracted only when both edgeR and NoisET called the clonotype significant, with the noise models trained on biological replicates. For edgeR calls, the cutoffs were a false discovery rate-adjusted p below 0.01 and a log2 fold-change threshold of 1. As an exploratory analysis of dynamics, max-normalized trajectories of the 1000 most abundant clonotypes were examined with PCA combined with hierarchical clustering. Separately sequenced CD4+ and CD8+ repertoires were used to assign the CD4 or CD8 phenotype of responding clones. TCRdb itself trimmed the public reads at Q25 with fastp, ran MiXCR and retained productive beta chains. Rows merge per CDR3 protein into single entries with the most common DNA and genes. TCRdb's processing, not the study's, gives the V and J calls here. The sample table contains about 110,000 distinct CDR3 sequences; only one count was recorded for around 11% of them. The ten largest account for around 26% of the sample.

The sequence joins TRBV12-5 to TRBJ1-6, with no D gene named confidently. The specimen was PBMCs or a T cell subset sorted from them (not recorded which). The source is an adult woman who had mild COVID-19 (a few samples of this study predate the infection). The sample titles of this study are shuffled in the database, so cell type and time point are left out; the donor was told from shared clones. The CDR3 reads CASGLGVGNSPLHF. The DNA sequence is given as TGTGCTAGTGGTTTGGGGGTGGGTAATTCACCCCTCCACTTT.